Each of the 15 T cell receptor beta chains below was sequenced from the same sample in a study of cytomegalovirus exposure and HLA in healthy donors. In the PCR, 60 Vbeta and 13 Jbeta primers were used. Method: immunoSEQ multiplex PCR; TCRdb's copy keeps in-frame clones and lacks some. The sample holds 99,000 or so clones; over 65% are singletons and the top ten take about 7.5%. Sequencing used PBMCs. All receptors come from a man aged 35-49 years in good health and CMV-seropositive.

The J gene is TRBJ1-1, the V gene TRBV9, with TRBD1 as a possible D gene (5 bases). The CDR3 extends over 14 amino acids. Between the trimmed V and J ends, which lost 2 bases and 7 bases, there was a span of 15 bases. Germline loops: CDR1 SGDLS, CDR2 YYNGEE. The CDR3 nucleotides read TGTGCCAGCAGCGTCATCAGGGAGGGAGGTGAAGCTTTCTTT. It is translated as CASSVIREGGEAFF.

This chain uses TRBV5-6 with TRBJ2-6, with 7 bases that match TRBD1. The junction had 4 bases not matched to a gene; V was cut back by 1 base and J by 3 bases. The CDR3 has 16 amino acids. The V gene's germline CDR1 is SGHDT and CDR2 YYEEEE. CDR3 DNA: TGTGCCAGCAGCTTGAACAGGGGCGGTGGGGCCAACGTCCTGACTTTC. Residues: CASSLNRGGGANVLTF.

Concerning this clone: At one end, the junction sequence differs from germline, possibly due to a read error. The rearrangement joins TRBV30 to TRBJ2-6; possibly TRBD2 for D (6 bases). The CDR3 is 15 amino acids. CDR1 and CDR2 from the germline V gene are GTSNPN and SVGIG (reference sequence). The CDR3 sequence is CATTPGLSGANGLTF. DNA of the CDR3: TGTGCTACGACGCCGGGACTCTCTGGGGCCAACGGCCTGACTTTC.

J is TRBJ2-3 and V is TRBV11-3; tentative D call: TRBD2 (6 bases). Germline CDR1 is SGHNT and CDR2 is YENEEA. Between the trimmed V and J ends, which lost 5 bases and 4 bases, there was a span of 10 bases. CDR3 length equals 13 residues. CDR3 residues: CASSGRTPDTQYF. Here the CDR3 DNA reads TGTGCCAGCAGCGGGAGGACGCCAGATACGCAGTATTTT.

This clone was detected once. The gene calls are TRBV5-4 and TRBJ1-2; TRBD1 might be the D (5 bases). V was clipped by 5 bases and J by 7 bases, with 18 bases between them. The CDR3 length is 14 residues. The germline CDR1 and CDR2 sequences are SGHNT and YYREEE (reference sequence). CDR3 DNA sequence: TGTGCCAGCAGTCTACGGGGGGGGAAGTTTGGCTACACCTTC. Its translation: CASSLRGGKFGYTF.

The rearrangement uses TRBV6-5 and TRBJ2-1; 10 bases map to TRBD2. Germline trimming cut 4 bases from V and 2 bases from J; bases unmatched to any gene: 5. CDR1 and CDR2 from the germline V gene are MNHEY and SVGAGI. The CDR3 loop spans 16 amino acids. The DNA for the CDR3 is TGTGCCAGCAGTTCCCTAGCGGGGGTGACCTACAATGAGCAGTTCTTC. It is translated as CASSSLAGVTYNEQFF.

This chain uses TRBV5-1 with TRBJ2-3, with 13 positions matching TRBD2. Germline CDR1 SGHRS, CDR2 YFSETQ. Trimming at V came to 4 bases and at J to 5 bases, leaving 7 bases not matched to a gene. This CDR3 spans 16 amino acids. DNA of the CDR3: TGCGCCAGCAGCCTAACGGGACTAGCGGGAAGAGATACGCAGTATTTT. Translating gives CASSLTGLAGRDTQYF.

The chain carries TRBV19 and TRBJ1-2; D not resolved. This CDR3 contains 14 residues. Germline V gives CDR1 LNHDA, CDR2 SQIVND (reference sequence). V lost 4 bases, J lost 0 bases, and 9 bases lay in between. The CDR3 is CASSNEHANYGYTF. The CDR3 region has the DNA TGTGCCAGTAGTAATGAACACGCTAACTATGGCTACACCTTC.

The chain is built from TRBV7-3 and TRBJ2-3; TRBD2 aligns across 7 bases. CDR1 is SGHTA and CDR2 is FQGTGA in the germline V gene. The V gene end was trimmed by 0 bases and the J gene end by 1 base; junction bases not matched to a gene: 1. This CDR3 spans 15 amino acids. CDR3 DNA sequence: TGTGCCAGCAGCTTAACGGCGGGGGGCACAGATACGCAGTATTTT. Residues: CASSLTAGGTDTQYF. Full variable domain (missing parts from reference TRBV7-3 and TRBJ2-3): GAGVSQTPSNKVTEKGKYVELRCDPISGHTALYWYRQSLGQGPEFLIYFQGTGAADDSGLPNDRFFAVRPEGSVSTLKIQRTERGDSAVYLCASSLTAGGTDTQYFGPGTRLTVL.

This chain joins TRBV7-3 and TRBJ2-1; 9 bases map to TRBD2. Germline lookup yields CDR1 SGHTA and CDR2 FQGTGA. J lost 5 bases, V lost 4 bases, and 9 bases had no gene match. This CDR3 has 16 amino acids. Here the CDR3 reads CASSSNSGRRNNEQFF. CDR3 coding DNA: TGTGCCAGCAGCTCCAATAGCGGGAGACGCAACAATGAGCAGTTCTTC.

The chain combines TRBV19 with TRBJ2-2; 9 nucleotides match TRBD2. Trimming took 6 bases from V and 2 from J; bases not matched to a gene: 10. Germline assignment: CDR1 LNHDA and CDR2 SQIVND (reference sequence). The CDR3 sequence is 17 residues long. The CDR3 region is CASRGSSGGSNTGELFF. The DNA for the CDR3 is TGTGCCAGTAGAGGATCCAGCGGGGGGTCAAACACCGGGGAGCTGTTTTTT.

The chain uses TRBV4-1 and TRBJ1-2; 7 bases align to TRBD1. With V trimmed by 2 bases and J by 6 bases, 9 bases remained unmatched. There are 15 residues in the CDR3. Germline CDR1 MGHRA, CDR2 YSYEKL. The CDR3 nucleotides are TGCGCCAGCAGCCAACCAACAGGGGAGTGGGATGGCTACACCTTC. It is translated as CASSQPTGEWDGYTF.

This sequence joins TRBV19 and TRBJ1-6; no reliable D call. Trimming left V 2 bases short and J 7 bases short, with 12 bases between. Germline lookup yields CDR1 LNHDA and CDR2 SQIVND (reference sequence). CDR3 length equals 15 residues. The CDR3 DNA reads TGTGCCAGTAGTATATTTGGGAGGACGAATTCACCCCTCCACTTT. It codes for CASSIFGRTNSPLHF.

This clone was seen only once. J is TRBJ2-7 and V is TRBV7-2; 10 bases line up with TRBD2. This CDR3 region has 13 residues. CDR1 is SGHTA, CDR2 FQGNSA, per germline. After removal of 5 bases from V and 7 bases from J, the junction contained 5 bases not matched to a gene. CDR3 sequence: CASSPRTSGEQYF. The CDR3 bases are TGTGCCAGCAGCCCGAGGACTAGCGGAGAGCAGTACTTC.

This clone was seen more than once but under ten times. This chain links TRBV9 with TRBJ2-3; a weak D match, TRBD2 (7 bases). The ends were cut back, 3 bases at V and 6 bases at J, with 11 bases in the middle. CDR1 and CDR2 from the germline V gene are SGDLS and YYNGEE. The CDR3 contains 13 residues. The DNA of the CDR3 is TGTGCCAGCAGCGCTCGGGGGGCTGATACGCAGTATTTT. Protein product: CASSARGADTQYF.